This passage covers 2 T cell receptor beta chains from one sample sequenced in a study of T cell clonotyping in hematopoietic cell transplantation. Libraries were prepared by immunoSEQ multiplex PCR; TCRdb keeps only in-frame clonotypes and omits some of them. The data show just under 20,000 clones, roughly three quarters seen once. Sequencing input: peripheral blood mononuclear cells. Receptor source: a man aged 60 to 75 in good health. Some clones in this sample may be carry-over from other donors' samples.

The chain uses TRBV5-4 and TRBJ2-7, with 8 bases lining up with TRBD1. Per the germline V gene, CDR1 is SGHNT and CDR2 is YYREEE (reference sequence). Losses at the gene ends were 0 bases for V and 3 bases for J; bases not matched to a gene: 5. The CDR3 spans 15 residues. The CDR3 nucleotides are TGTGCCAGCAGCTTGGATGCAGGGGGCATCTACGAGCAGTACTTC. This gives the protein CASSLDAGGIYEQYF.

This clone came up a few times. This CDR3 reads CASSEWDREARGYTF. The CDR3 DNA reads as TGTGCCAGCAGTGAATGGGACAGGGAGGCGCGTGGCTACACCTTC. The chain employs TRBV25-1 and TRBJ1-2; 9 bases fit TRBD1. Germline trimming cut 1 base from V and 7 bases from J; bases unmatched to any gene: 7. Germline V lookup: CDR1 MGHDK, CDR2 SYGVNS. There are 15 residues in the CDR3.